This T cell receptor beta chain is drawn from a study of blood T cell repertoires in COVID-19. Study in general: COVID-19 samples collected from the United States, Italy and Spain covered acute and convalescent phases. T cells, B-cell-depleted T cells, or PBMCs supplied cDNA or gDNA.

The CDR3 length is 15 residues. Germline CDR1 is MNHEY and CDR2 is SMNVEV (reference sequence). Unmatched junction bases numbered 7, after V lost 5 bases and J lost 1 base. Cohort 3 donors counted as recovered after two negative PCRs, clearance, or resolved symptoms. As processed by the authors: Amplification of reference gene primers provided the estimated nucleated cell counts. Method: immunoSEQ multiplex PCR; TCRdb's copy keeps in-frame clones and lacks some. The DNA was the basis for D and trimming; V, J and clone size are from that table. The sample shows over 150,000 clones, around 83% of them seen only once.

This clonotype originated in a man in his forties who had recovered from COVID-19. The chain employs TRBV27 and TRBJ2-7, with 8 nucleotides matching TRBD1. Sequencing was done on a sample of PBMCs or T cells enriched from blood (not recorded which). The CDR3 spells CASSQTGDWSYEQYF. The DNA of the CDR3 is TGTGCCAGCAGTCAGACAGGGGATTGGTCCTACGAGCAGTACTTC.